This T cell receptor beta chain was identified in a study of control samples from healthy donors and cancer patients. Germline V CDR1 and CDR2: SGHRS, YFSETQ. V dropped 4 bases and J dropped 1; count of bases not matched to a gene: 4. There are 14 residues in the CDR3. Assay used: immunoSEQ multiplex PCR; TCRdb lists only in-frame clones, some missing. The table has 100,000 to 150,000 clones, 92% seen once. This clonotype was obtained from a woman aged 45 to 65 in good health. The V gene is TRBV5-1, the J gene TRBJ1-1; 7 nucleotides line up with TRBD1. What was sequenced was blood. The DNA of the CDR3 is TGCGCCAGCAGCGGGGGACAGACGAACACTGAAGCTTTCTTT. Translating gives CASSGGQTNTEAFF. Variable domain in full (rest from reference TRBV5-1 and TRBJ1-1): KAGVTQTPRYLIKTRGQQVTLSCSPISGHRSVSWYQQTPGQGLQFLFEYFSETQRNKGNFPGRFSGRQFSNSRSEMNVSTLELGDSALYLCASSGGQTNTEAFFGQGTRLTVV.